This T cell receptor beta chain was identified during a study of CD8 T cells in Susac syndrome. cDNA came from about 0.51 to 1 ug RNA primed by random hexamers. An immunoSEQ multiplex PCR amplified TCR beta CDR3 over 54 Vbeta and 13 Jbeta. Using its own MiXCR run on the immunoSEQ multiplex PCR reads, TCRdb lists one record per CDR3 protein. Of nearly 200,000 distinct CDR3 sequences in the sample, about 96% were seen once. Sequences were obtained from CD4+ T cells from PBMCs. This TCR was sampled from a human donor with multiple sclerosis.

The CDR3 coding sequence is TGTGCCCGGTCGGCCGGGACGGACACCGGGGAGCTGTTTTTT. Its translation is CARSAGTDTGELFF. The chain uses TRBV7-9 and TRBJ2-2; D may be TRBD1 or TRBD2 (5 bases each). Trimming took 11 bases from V and 3 from J, leaving 16 bases between them. This CDR3 is built from 14 residues. The germline CDR1 and CDR2 sequences are SEHNR and FQNEAQ (reference sequence).